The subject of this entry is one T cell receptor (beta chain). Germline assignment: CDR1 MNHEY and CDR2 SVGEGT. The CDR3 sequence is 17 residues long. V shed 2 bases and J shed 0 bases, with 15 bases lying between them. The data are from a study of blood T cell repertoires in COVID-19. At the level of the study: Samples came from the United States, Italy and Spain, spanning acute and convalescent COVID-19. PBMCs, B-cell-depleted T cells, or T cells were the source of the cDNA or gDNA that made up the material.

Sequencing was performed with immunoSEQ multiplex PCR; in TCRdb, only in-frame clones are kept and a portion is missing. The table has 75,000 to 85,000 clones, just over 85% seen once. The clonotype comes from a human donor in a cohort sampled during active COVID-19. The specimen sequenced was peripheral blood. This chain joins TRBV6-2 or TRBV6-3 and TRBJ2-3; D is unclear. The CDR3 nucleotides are TGTGCCAGCAGTTACCCCCGTGTGCTAGGCAGCACAGATACGCAGTATTTT. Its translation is CASSYPRVLGSTDTQYF.